This TCR beta chain was found in a study of early stage breast cancer tumors. The overall study: Around 10-fold was the mean read coverage per sample.

Sequenced by immunoSEQ multiplex PCR; TCRdb stores in-frame clones only, minus some. The sample consists of about 50,000 clones, 78% of them appearing once. Study-level results: Tumors had about 2.4-fold higher T cell density and higher clonality than adjacent normal breast tissue. Unsorted bulk genomic DNA sequencing lacked pairing and functional marker data. Commonly generated sequences made up most enriched TCRB sequences shared between patients.

Note on this clone: Its antigen is as yet unknown.

Trimming took 2 bases from V and 0 from J; bases not matched to a gene: 9. This CDR3 is built from 17 residues. Germline CDR1 and CDR2: MGHRA and YSYEKL. The specimen was blood. This TCR came from a person in their 40s with breast cancer. The chain joins TRBV4-1 to TRBJ2-7, with 8 positions matching TRBD1. The CDR3 region is CASSQLRGTGISYEQYF. The CDR3 bases are TGCGCCAGCAGCCAACTCAGGGGGACAGGAATCTCCTACGAGCAGTACTTC.